This T cell receptor beta chain was observed in a study of identical twins listed by TCRdb under 2016. About the investigation overall: To test whether fetal clonotypes persist, this study deep-sequenced TCR alpha and beta repertoires from monozygotic twins, from unrelated adults of various ages, and from cord blood. Replicate twin experiments were performed at different times using different library preparation protocols to rule out contamination.

A remark on this clonotype: What this receptor recognizes is not known. Per-nucleotide qualities are absent, and no much larger clonotype sits a single base away.

Per the germline V gene (reference sequence), MNHEY is the CDR1 and SMNVEV is the CDR2. Inclusive of the bounding cysteine and phenylalanine, the CDR3 is 15 residues long. Only the CDR3 DNA stays, 45 bases, in frame from base 1. Trimming at the junction amounts to 0 bases on V and 0 bases on J, and the germline ends lie 9 bases apart. Libraries were made using 5' RACE. The sequencing machine was an Illumina HiSeq 2000. A universal primer binding site was introduced by template switching, and a unique molecular identifier was present in the final cDNA, enabling accurate counting of TCR cDNA molecules. First-strand cDNA for TCR alpha and beta chains was synthesized from specific primers in the conserved constant-segment region. Each cDNA library was double barcoded, with a SMART-Mk sample barcode plus Illumina barcodes, to control for contamination. Two successive PCR steps introduced TruSeq adapter sequences along with Illumina sample barcodes. TCR alpha and beta cDNA libraries were sequenced on the Illumina HiSeq platform with custom primers. Processing in the source paper ran as follows. MiGEC was used to process raw reads and extract unique molecular identifiers, and MiXCR was used to find CDR3 positions. Recombination models were inferred per individual with the repgenHMM and IGoR tools using an EM algorithm. Shared clonotype analysis was performed with the tcR package in R, normalizing sharing by the product of cloneset sizes. To study raw recombination without the effects of thymic and clonal selection, out-of-frame nonproductive sequences were analyzed. Starting from the raw public reads, TCRdb applied fastp trimming at Q25, assembled clones with MiXCR and retained in-frame beta chains. Each entry is one CDR3 protein sequence, shown with its most common DNA and genes. The V and J calls were determined by TCRdb, not by the authors. The sample table shows 700,000 or so distinct CDR3 sequences, and about 9.4% are seen once. About 0.98% of the sample is in the top ten clones.

Every donor was a healthy Caucasian. The twin cohort consisted of three pairs of female monozygotic twins, all aged about 18 to 29 years. Peripheral blood mononuclear cells were used as the source from which RNA for TCR libraries was isolated. Broader findings and caveats from the paper: Conclusions relied on cross-sectional statistical analysis, since the same donors could not be followed over many years. In beta out-of-frame sequences, excess twin sharing was weaker, because having fewer shared sequences lowered the signal-to-noise ratio. Fewer insertions were carried by abundant cord blood beta clonotypes, a similar but weaker trend appeared in young adult naive repertoires, and no such trend appeared in memory repertoires. Compared with coincidental sharing between unrelated individuals, out-of-frame TCR alpha sequences shared between twins showed an excess of sequences with low generation probability. Zero-insertion analyses could be partly confounded by invariant T cells such as MAIT and iNKT, though diverse VJ usage argued against such confounding for most clonotypes. In monozygotic twins, out-of-frame TCR alpha sharing was systematically underestimated by recombination models, although the models agreed with sharing between unrelated individuals.

The sample was also reused in another study, on yellow fever vaccine responses in identical twins. Per the second study: The authors reported that the T cell response to vaccination in identical twins appeared partly convergent and partly personalized. In the study, vaccine-responding T cell clones were precisely tracked in identical twins.

The clonotype originates from a woman aged 18-30 years in good health. The sequence links TRBV27 to TRBJ2-7; a confident D gene designation cannot be given. Specimen: PBMCs. The CDR3 loop reads CASSLSKFGSYEQYF. The DNA sequence follows: TGTGCCAGCAGTTTATCGAAATTCGGCTCCTACGAGCAGTACTTC.